This T cell receptor (beta chain) was sequenced during a study of CD8+ T cells in alopecia areata. This clone occurred once. RNA was isolated and reverse transcribed to cDNA, the sequencing template. The method was immunoSEQ multiplex PCR; TCRdb's version includes in-frame clones alone and lacks a portion of them. The sample holds almost 250,000 clones; approximately 61% are singletons and the top ten take 0.95% to 1.5%. Germline V lookup: CDR1 SNHLY, CDR2 FYNNEI. The CDR3 length is 14 residues. V gave up 6 bases and J gave up 4 bases; unmatched junction bases: 5. Sequenced here: CD4+ T cells sorted from blood, sampled at week 0. This sequence joins TRBV2 and TRBJ1-5, with 8 nucleotides matching TRBD1. The source is a human donor with alopecia areata. The CDR3 nucleotides are TGTGCCAGCAGGAGGACAGGGAGTAATCAGCCCCAGCATTTT. Amino acids: CASRRTGSNQPQHF.